This T cell receptor beta chain was sequenced during a study of blood T cell repertoires in COVID-19. As for the study in general: Collection of acute and convalescent COVID-19 samples took place in the United States, Italy and Spain. Sample material is recorded as cDNA or gDNA derived from T cells, B-cell-depleted T cells, or PBMCs.

Germline-derived CDR1 and CDR2 are MNHEY and SMNVEV (reference sequence). CDR3 length: 15 amino acids. V trimming: 2 bases; J trimming: 7 bases; junction bases outside the gene matches: 7. In the original workflow: How many nucleated cells were present was estimated from reference gene primer amplification. Method: immunoSEQ multiplex PCR; TCRdb's copy keeps in-frame clones and lacks some. That table supplies the V and J calls and clone size; D and trimming were determined from the DNA. Here the sample spans 150,000 or so clones, about 85% being singletons. Sequenced material: peripheral blood. The TCR comes from a man aged 55 to 69 who had recovered from COVID-19. The chain carries TRBV27 and TRBJ2-2; 7 nucleotides align to TRBD1. The CDR3 coding sequence is TGTGCCAGCAGTTTACAACAGGGGAGTGGCGGGGAGCTGTTTTTT. This sequence encodes CASSLQQGSGGELFF.